These 25 T cell receptor beta chains originate from one sample sequenced in a study of shared clonotypes between healthy human individuals. Profiled with immunoSEQ multiplex PCR; TCRdb holds only in-frame clones, not every one. The sample yields about 2.4 million clones, more than 85% seen once. The specimen sequenced was naive CD4+ T cells from PBMCs. Subset described: CD45RA+ positively selected. All receptors derive from a man between 18 and 35 years old in good health. Some clones in this sample may be carry-over from other donors' samples.

The CDR3 region has the DNA TGTGCCAGCAGCCGCACAGGGGGCACTAATGAAAAACTGTTTTTT. It codes for CASSRTGGTNEKLFF. V gene TRBV4-2 combines with J gene TRBJ1-4, with 9 bases lining up with TRBD1. CDR1 is LGHNA and CDR2 is YNFKEQ in the germline V gene. This CDR3 spans 15 amino acids. With 4 bases clipped from V and 2 bases from J, the junction kept 2 bases outside the gene matches.

V gene TRBV18 combines with J gene TRBJ1-2, with D unclear. CDR1 and CDR2 (germline): KGHSH, LQKENI. The ends were cut back, 6 bases at V and 0 bases at J, with 11 bases in the middle. There are 14 residues in the CDR3. The CDR3, as DNA: TGTGCCAGCTCCAAGGACGGATCTAACTATGGCTACACCTTC. It encodes CASSKDGSNYGYTF. Variable domain in full (rest from reference TRBV18 and TRBJ1-2): NAGVMQNPRHLVRRRGQEARLRCSPMKGHSHVYWYRQLPEEGLKFMVYLQKENIIDESGMPKERFSAEFPKEGPSILRIQQVVRGDSAAYFCASSKDGSNYGYTFGSGTRLTVV.

This rearrangement joins TRBV23-1 to TRBJ2-3, with 7 bases aligning to TRBD2. TRBV23-1 is an open reading frame whose function is uncertain. Germline trimming cut 0 bases from V and 2 bases from J; bases unmatched to any gene: 8. The CDR3 consists of 17 residues. The CDR3 is CASSQSRRESDTDTQYF. DNA for the CDR3: TGCGCCAGCAGTCAATCCCGGCGGGAGAGTGACACAGATACGCAGTATTTT.

For the CDR3, the DNA is TGCGCCAGCAGTGTGCCGGAACAAGGGGGTCAGCCCCAGCATTTT. Residues: CASSVPEQGGQPQHF. The chain has TRBV10-1 and TRBJ1-5, with D possibly being TRBD1 (6 bases). The CDR3 consists of 15 residues. V lost 4 bases and J 6 bases, leaving 16 bases between the germline ends. The germline CDR1 and CDR2 sequences are WNHNN and SYGVQD (reference sequence).

The chain links TRBV10-3 to TRBJ2-5, with D hard to call. This CDR3 comprises 14 residues. From germline, CDR1 is ENHRY and CDR2 SYGVKD. V was shortened by 4 bases and J by 2 bases, with 11 bases between the two germline ends. This CDR3 is CAISAPDFQETQYF. CDR3 DNA: TGTGCCATCAGTGCCCCTGACTTTCAAGAGACCCAGTACTTC.

The gene calls are TRBV29-1 and TRBJ2-7; no clear D. Germline CDR1 is SQVTM and CDR2 is ANQGSEA. This CDR3 is built from 12 residues. The ends were cut back, 6 bases at V and 4 bases at J, with 13 bases in the middle. CDR3 residues: CSVGNRVYEQYF. The CDR3, as DNA: TGCAGCGTGGGGAATCGGGTTTACGAGCAGTACTTC.

The chain links TRBV25-1 to TRBJ2-1, with D perhaps matching TRBD1 (5 bases). V shed 4 bases and J shed 7 bases, with 11 bases lying between them. Germline CDR1 reads MGHDK; CDR2 reads SYGVNS. CDR3 length: 13 amino acids. CDR3 in amino acids: CASSVPRGNEQFF. The DNA of the CDR3 is TGTGCCAGCAGTGTTCCTAGGGGAAATGAGCAGTTCTTC.

This clone was found a few times. Other DNA sequences within the sample encode an identical CDR3. This chain connects TRBV7-2 to TRBJ1-5, with D possibly being TRBD1 (5 bases). This CDR3 is 15 amino acids long. Trimming removed 1 base from V and 2 bases from J, with 9 bases in between. The V gene's germline CDR1 is SGHTA and CDR2 FQGNSA. The CDR3 here is CASSLGGSGNQPQHF. The CDR3 bases are TGTGCCAGCAGCTTAGGGGGGTCCGGCAATCAGCCCCAGCATTTT.

J is TRBJ1-3 and V is TRBV30; no firm D call. V was trimmed by 0 bases and J by 0 bases, leaving 6 bases between them. Germline V gives CDR1 GTSNPN, CDR2 SVGIG (reference sequence). The CDR3 extends over 14 amino acids. The CDR3 DNA is TGTGCCTGGAGTGTAAGTCTCTCTGGAAACACCATATATTTT. Its translation: CAWSVSLSGNTIYF.

J is TRBJ2-1 and V is TRBV19; TRBD2 matches at 9 bases. The CDR3 runs to 17 residues. V lost 3 bases, J lost 4 bases, and 10 bases stayed unmatched. Germline loops: CDR1 LNHDA, CDR2 SQIVND (reference sequence). The DNA for the CDR3 is TGTGCCAGTAGTATGACCCCCGGACTAGCGTTATACAATGAGCAGTTCTTC. Amino acids: CASSMTPGLALYNEQFF. Full variable domain (remainder filled in from reference TRBV19 and TRBJ2-1): DGGITQSPKYLFRKEGQNVTLSCEQNLNHDAMYWYRQDPGQGLRLIYYSQIVNDFQKGDIAEGYSVSREKKESFPLTVTSAQKNPTAFYLCASSMTPGLALYNEQFFGPGTRLTVL.

The chain couples TRBV18 to TRBJ1-4; D is uncertain. The V end lost 2 bases, the J end lost 7 bases, and 8 bases lay between the germline ends. Per germline, CDR1 KGHSH and CDR2 LQKENI. The CDR3 totals 13 residues. The CDR3 here is CASSPVTGEKLFF. The CDR3 DNA reads TGTGCCAGCTCACCAGTCACGGGTGAAAAACTGTTTTTT.

The V call is TRBV28, the J call TRBJ2-1, with D unclear. CDR3 length: 16 amino acids. V lost 6 bases to trimming and J lost 6 bases, with 21 bases between them. Germline loops: CDR1 MDHEN, CDR2 SYDVKM. The DNA of the CDR3 is TGTGCCAGCAGCCTTGGGTCTCTAACGGGCGGCAATGAGCAGTTCTTC. The encoded protein is CASSLGSLTGGNEQFF.

This clone turned up a few times. Other nucleotide sequences in the sample specify the same CDR3. This rearrangement joins TRBV5-1 to TRBJ1-5; D unresolved. V was trimmed by 4 bases and J by 4 bases, leaving 9 bases between them. Germline values: CDR1 SGHRS, CDR2 YFSETQ. This CDR3 is 13 amino acids long. The CDR3 DNA sequence: TGCGCCAGCAGCCCGGAAGGAAATCAGCCCCAGCATTTT. Protein: CASSPEGNQPQHF. The full variable domain, completed using reference TRBV5-1 and TRBJ1-5, is KAGVTQTPRYLIKTRGQQVTLSCSPISGHRSVSWYQQTPGQGLQFLFEYFSETQRNKGNFPGRFSGRQFSNSRSEMNVSTLELGDSALYLCASSPEGNQPQHFGDGTRLSIL.

This clone was observed once. The J gene is TRBJ2-7, the V gene TRBV27, with TRBD1 matching over 8 bases. Trimming removed 3 bases from V and 9 bases from J; junction bases left unmatched: 19. Germline V CDR1 and CDR2: MNHEY, SMNVEV (reference sequence). CDR3 size: 17 residues. The CDR3: CASSFFPPGQAALGQYF. In DNA, the CDR3 is TGTGCCAGCAGTTTTTTCCCCCCGGGACAGGCCGCCCTAGGGCAGTACTTC.

The sample holds a few counts of this clone. This chain connects TRBV12-5 to TRBJ2-7; TRBD1 matches 11 bases. With 6 bases clipped from V and 10 bases from J, the junction kept 5 bases outside the gene matches. This CDR3 spans 12 amino acids. Germline V gene data show CDR1 as LGHNT and CDR2 as FRNRAP. DNA of the CDR3: TGTGCTAGTGGGACGGGACAGGGGGAACAGTACTTC. Protein: CASGTGQGEQYF.

J is TRBJ2-3 and V is TRBV27, with D possibly being TRBD1 (6 bases). This CDR3 spans 19 amino acids. CDR1 and CDR2 (germline): MNHEY, SMNVEV (reference sequence). V was trimmed by 2 bases and J by 1 base, leaving 22 bases between them. The CDR3: CASSLDPRDIRFRTDTQYF. CDR3 DNA: TGTGCCAGCAGTTTAGACCCCCGGGACATCAGATTCCGCACAGATACGCAGTATTTT.

V usage is TRBV2 and J usage is TRBJ1-6; unclear D gene. V gave up 4 bases and J gave up 0 bases, with 7 bases separating them. This CDR3 is 15 amino acids long. CDR1 and CDR2 (germline): SNHLY, FYNNEI. The CDR3 spells CASSADSSYNSPLHF. In DNA form, the CDR3 reads TGTGCCAGCAGTGCTGATAGCTCCTATAATTCACCCCTCCACTTT.

The gene calls are TRBV7-2 and TRBJ2-1; D ambiguous. This CDR3 is 12 amino acids long. Per the germline V gene, CDR1 is SGHTA and CDR2 is FQGNSA. V lost 2 bases and J lost 10, with 9 bases in between. The CDR3 region is CASSLILREQFF. In DNA form, the CDR3 reads TGTGCCAGCAGCTTAATTCTTCGGGAGCAGTTCTTC. Complete variable domain (other parts from reference TRBV7-2 and TRBJ2-1): GAGVSQSPSNKVTEKGKDVELRCDPISGHTALYWYRQSLGQGLEFLIYFQGNSAPDKSGLPSDRFSAERTGGSVSTLTIQRTQQEDSAVYLCASSLILREQFFGPGTRLTVL.

This chain connects TRBV29-1 to TRBJ2-1; either TRBD1 or TRBD2 may fit D (6 bases each). Trimming left V 4 bases short and J 3 bases short, with 13 bases between. The germline V gene encodes CDR1 SQVTM and CDR2 ANQGSEA. The CDR3 length is 14 residues. CDR3 sequence: CSVGSGAHYNEQFF. CDR3 sequence (DNA): TGCAGCGTTGGATCGGGGGCTCACTACAATGAGCAGTTCTTC.

J is TRBJ2-7 and V is TRBV6-1; TRBD2 matches 7 bases. J gave up 3 bases and V 6 bases, and 8 bases lay outside the gene matches. CDR1 is MNHNS and CDR2 is SASEGT in the germline V gene. CDR3 size: 14 residues. CDR3 amino acids: CASRTGTTFYEQYF. CDR3 in DNA: TGTGCCAGCAGAACCGGGACTACCTTCTACGAGCAGTACTTC.

This chain connects TRBV30 to TRBJ2-7; the D is unclear. Germline assignment: CDR1 GTSNPN and CDR2 SVGIG (reference sequence). Between the trimmed V and J ends, which lost 3 bases and 4 bases, there was a span of 10 bases. This CDR3 is 12 amino acids long. CDR3 sequence reads: CAWSDSPYEQYF. The CDR3 DNA reads as TGTGCCTGGAGCGACTCGCCGTACGAGCAGTACTTC. The full variable domain, in which reference TRBV30 and TRBJ2-7 provide the parts outside the CDR3, is SQTIHQWPATLVQPVGSPLSLECTVEGTSNPNLYWYRQAAGRGLQLLFYSVGIGQISSEVPQNLSASRPQDRQFILSSKKLLLSDSGFYLCAWSDSPYEQYFGPGTRLTVT.

The chain has TRBV28 and TRBJ1-3; D gene ambiguous. The V gene's germline CDR1 is MDHEN and CDR2 SYDVKM. V lost 6 bases and J 2 bases, leaving 5 bases between the germline ends. CDR3 length: 12 residues. The CDR3 DNA follows: TGTGCCAGCAGCGCCGCTGGAAACACCATATATTTT. Translated, it gives CASSAAGNTIYF.

The gene calls are TRBV5-1 and TRBJ2-1, with 9 bases lining up with TRBD1. Germline V gene data show CDR1 as SGHRS and CDR2 as YFSETQ. The CDR3 loop spans 14 amino acids. J lost 4 bases, V lost 4 bases, and 3 bases had no gene match. CDR3 amino acids: CASSHGTGYNEQFF. The CDR3 coding sequence is TGCGCCAGCAGCCATGGGACAGGGTACAATGAGCAGTTCTTC.

As to this clone: This sample also contains other DNA sequences that code for the same CDR3. V is TRBV28 and J is TRBJ2-5; 7 bases line up with TRBD1. V lost 5 bases and J lost 4; bases outside the gene matches: 10. The CDR3 loop spans 15 amino acids. In germline, CDR1 is MDHEN, CDR2 SYDVKM. The CDR3 sequence: CASSLFAGGGETQYF. The CDR3 nucleotides read TGTGCCAGCAGTCTGTTCGCAGGGGGTGGAGAGACCCAGTACTTC.

A few counts support this clone. V usage is TRBV28 and J usage is TRBJ1-3; 10 nucleotides align to TRBD1. V was pared by 5 bases and J by 8 bases, with 6 bases of the junction left unmatched. Germline CDR1 is MDHEN and CDR2 is SYDVKM. The CDR3 extends over 14 amino acids. This CDR3 reads CASSISGQGYTIYF. DNA of the CDR3: TGTGCCAGCAGTATATCGGGACAGGGGTACACCATATATTTT.